This T cell receptor beta chain was sequenced for a study of T cells expressing NK-cell markers. Overall study context: All TCR beta repertoires analysed originated from sorted CD3+CD56+NKG2C+, CD3+CD56+NKG2C- and CD3+CD56-NKG2C+ T cells. Among the eight sequenced donors, seven tested HCMV-seropositive and one tested seronegative. Study-level findings and limits: These clonotypes additionally ranked first within the CD3+CD56-NKG2C+ fraction of several donors.

Notes on this clonotype: Its antigen remains unidentified.

UMIs were included in TCR beta cDNA generated by 5'RACE template switching. TCRdb re-called the 5' RACE reads, yielding one record per CDR3 amino acid sequence without DNA. The sample has approximately 550,000 distinct CDR3 sequences. Germline lookup yields CDR1 SEHNR and CDR2 FQNEAQ (reference sequence). The CDR3 has 16 amino acids. The chain couples TRBV7-9 to TRBJ2-7; TCRdb's assignment of TRBD2 cannot be checked, as there is no DNA. The specimen was blood T cells: a sorted CD56 or NKG2C T cell subset, CD4+ or CD8+ T cells, or bulk PBMC T cells (not recorded which). This clonotype was obtained from a man younger than 30 in good health. CDR3 sequence: CASSLGVASPAYEQYF. Full variable domain (rest looked up from reference TRBV7-9 and TRBJ2-7): DTGVSQNPRHKITKRGQNVTFRCDPISEHNRLYWYRQTLGQGPEFLTYFQNEAQLEKSRLLSDRFSAERPKGSFSTLEIQRTEQGDSAMYLCASSLGVASPAYEQYFGPGTRLTVT.